The 15 T cell receptor beta chains presented below share a single source sample, sequenced in a study of HIV-infected patients and healthy controls. TCRdb reprocessed the 5' RACE reads with MiXCR, giving one entry per CDR3 protein. This table holds 18,000 or so distinct CDR3 sequences, 15% to 20% found once. Sequencing was carried out using CD8+ T cells from blood. Source of these receptors: a human donor in good health.

In its sample, this clonotype is medium-sized. The V and J genes are TRBV7-2 and TRBJ1-2; TRBD1 aligns across 8 bases. Germline CDR1 is SGHTA and CDR2 is FQGNSA. Unmatched junction bases numbered 13, after V lost 5 bases and J lost 8 bases. This CDR3 has 15 amino acids. The CDR3: CASSQLPGQVYGYTF. The CDR3 nucleotides read TGTGCCAGCAGCCAGCTTCCGGGACAGGTTTACGGCTACACCTTC.

This clonotype has only a few counts. V gene TRBV29-1 combines with J gene TRBJ1-1; TRBD1 is a possible D gene (5 bases). This CDR3 comprises 12 residues. Trimming removed 6 bases at V and 6 bases at J, with 14 bases between. CDR1 is SQVTM and CDR2 is ANQGSEA in the germline V gene. The CDR3 DNA reads as TGCAGCGTACCCGACAGCACCTCTGAAGCTTTCTTT. Translated: CSVPDSTSEAFF.

This clonotype appeared a few times. The rearrangement joins TRBV9 to TRBJ1-1; 9 nucleotides match TRBD1. Losses at the gene ends were 7 bases for V and 0 bases for J; bases not matched to a gene: 1. From germline, CDR1 is SGDLS and CDR2 YYNGEE. CDR3 length: 13 amino acids. The CDR3 region is CASGTGLNTEAFF. DNA of the CDR3: TGTGCCAGCGGGACAGGGTTGAACACTGAAGCTTTCTTT.

This clonotype appeared many times. The chain is built from TRBV14 and TRBJ1-1; D gene ambiguous. V lost 3 bases, J lost 5 bases, and 19 bases lay in between. Per germline, CDR1 SGHDN and CDR2 FVKESK. The length of the CDR3 is 16 residues. CDR3 residues: CASSQGIGMATTEAFF. The CDR3 DNA reads TGTGCCAGCAGCCAGGGGATAGGGATGGCCACGACTGAAGCTTTCTTT.

V and J are TRBV7-2 and TRBJ2-1; 15 nucleotides agree with TRBD2. V trimming: 4 bases; J trimming: 4 bases; junction bases outside the gene matches: 14. From germline, CDR1 is SGHTA and CDR2 FQGNSA. This CDR3 is 20 amino acids long. Here the CDR3 DNA reads TGTGCCAGCAGCTCCGGGCCCCGCCCCGGGACTAGCGGGGGGTACAATGAGCAGTTCTTC. It is translated as CASSSGPRPGTSGGYNEQFF.

This clonotype has only a few counts. The chain has TRBV15 and TRBJ2-7; 9 nucleotides agree with TRBD2. Trimming removed 4 bases from V and 0 bases from J; junction bases left unmatched: 4. CDR3 size: 15 residues. The V gene's germline CDR1 is LNHNV and CDR2 YYDKDF (reference sequence). The DNA of the CDR3 is TGTGCCACCAGCAAAAATAGCGGGAGCTCCTACGAGCAGTACTTC. As protein: CATSKNSGSSYEQYF.

This clonotype was seen a handful of times. The chain employs TRBV7-2 and TRBJ2-5, with D hard to call. The CDR3 totals 13 residues. Germline values: CDR1 SGHTA, CDR2 FQGNSA. V lost 2 bases and J 4 bases, leaving 8 bases between the germline ends. CDR3 DNA sequence: TGTGCCAGCAGCTTAATTTCTGGAGAGACCCAGTACTTC. Its protein is CASSLISGETQYF.

In this sample, this clonotype turned up a few times. The chain uses TRBV5-4 and TRBJ1-1; unclear D gene. The CDR3 spans 14 residues. The V gene's germline CDR1 is SGHNT and CDR2 YYREEE (reference sequence). The ends were cut back, 2 bases at V and 4 bases at J, with 12 bases in the middle. This CDR3 is CASSFFNIGTEAFF. The CDR3 nucleotides read TGTGCCAGCAGCTTCTTTAATATAGGCACTGAAGCTTTCTTT.

This chain joins TRBV12-3 or TRBV12-4 and TRBJ2-7; maybe TRBD2 (6 bases). V lost 6 bases and J lost 0, with 15 bases in between. The CDR3 has 15 residues. The CDR3 DNA is TGTGCCAGCAGGCCGGGGGACGGTAGCTCCTACGAGCAGTACTTC. It is translated as CASRPGDGSSYEQYF.

The chain has TRBV11-2 and TRBJ1-1; perhaps TRBD1 as D (6 bases). Germline lookup yields CDR1 SGHAT and CDR2 FQNNGV. V was shortened by 7 bases and J by 8 bases, with 17 bases between the two germline ends. The CDR3 loop spans 13 amino acids. CDR3 sequence reads: CASNFRDTVEAFF. DNA of the CDR3: TGTGCCAGCAACTTTAGGGACACAGTAGAAGCTTTCTTT. The whole variable domain, remainder taken from reference TRBV11-2 and TRBJ1-1, is EAGVAQSPRYKIIEKRQSVAFWCNPISGHATLYWYQQILGQGPKLLIQFQNNGVVDDSQLPKDRFSAERLKGVDSTLKIQPAKLEDSAVYLCASNFRDTVEAFFGQGTRLTVV.

V gene TRBV27 combines with J gene TRBJ2-7; tentatively, D is TRBD1 (6 bases). The CDR3 totals 16 residues. Germline CDR1 reads MNHEY; CDR2 reads SMNVEV (reference sequence). V dropped 2 bases and J dropped 0 bases, with 14 bases sitting between them. Here the CDR3 reads CASSLRLGATSYEQYF. Here the CDR3 DNA reads TGTGCCAGCAGTTTAAGGTTGGGGGCTACCTCCTACGAGCAGTACTTC.

The chain couples TRBV7-9 to TRBJ2-5, with D unresolved. V lost 1 base and J 1 base, leaving 4 bases between the germline ends. CDR1 and CDR2 (germline): SEHNR, FQNEAQ (reference sequence). There are 13 residues in the CDR3. This CDR3 is CASSLEVQETQYF. The CDR3 region has the DNA TGTGCCAGCAGCTTAGAAGTCCAAGAGACCCAGTACTTC.

At least ten counts were recorded for this clonotype. The chain carries TRBV6-5 and TRBJ2-7; TRBD1 agrees at 9 bases. J gave up 1 base and V 6 bases, and 4 bases lay outside the gene matches. The CDR3 covers 14 residues. Germline CDR1 MNHEY, CDR2 SVGAGI. CDR3 sequence (DNA): TGTGCCAGCAGCCCCGGGACAGGGTCCTACGAGCAGTACTTC. It specifies CASSPGTGSYEQYF.

This clonotype turned up a few times. This chain links TRBV12-3 or TRBV12-4 with TRBJ2-3, with TRBD1 identical over 8 bases. This CDR3 has 18 residues. The V and J ends lost 5 bases and 3 bases, in that order; junction bases with no gene match: 16. The CDR3 is CASSPTPSQGARTDTQYF. The CDR3 DNA reads TGTGCCAGCAGTCCGACCCCGAGCCAGGGGGCGCGGACAGATACGCAGTATTTT.

This clonotype turned up a few times. V and J are TRBV6-5 and TRBJ2-5, with 9 bases lining up with TRBD2. The CDR3 is 17 amino acids. V was pared by 2 bases and J by 5 bases, with 12 bases of the junction left unmatched. CDR1 and CDR2 from the germline V gene are MNHEY and SVGAGI. In nucleotides, the CDR3 is TGTGCCAGCAGTTACACCCCCCGGCGGGAGGGAGTGGAGACCCAGTACTTC. It translates to CASSYTPRREGVETQYF.